This T cell receptor beta chain appears in the sequencing data of a study of OX40 agonist ivuxolimab in advanced cancers. Whole-study results and caveats: Among the lowest peripheral clonal expansion occurred in 0.1-3.0 mg/kg partial responders. Doses of 0.1 to 3.0 mg/kg were accompanied by clonal expansion of CD4+ and CD8+ blood T cells by week 6.

Data came from immunoSEQ multiplex PCR; TCRdb stores just in-frame clones and leaves some out. Altogether 55,000 to 75,000 clones are present, approximately 81% being singletons, with the ten largest covering under 4.5%. As regards this clone: Its antigen is not identified.

Germline V gene data show CDR1 as SGHTA and CDR2 as FQGTGA. V lost 4 bases, J lost 5 bases, and 8 bases stayed unmatched. The length of the CDR3 is 15 residues. The receptor was derived from an adult with an advanced solid tumor such as melanoma, head and neck, liver or kidney cancer. This sample comprised CD4+ or CD8+ T cells sorted from blood, obtained in a trial of the OX40 agonist ivuxolimab. The chain employs TRBV7-3 and TRBJ2-1; 7 bases are shared with TRBD1. The CDR3 sequence is CASSSTWTGNNEQFF. The CDR3, as DNA: TGTGCCAGCAGCTCTACCTGGACAGGAAACAATGAGCAGTTCTTC. Full variable domain (remainder filled in from reference TRBV7-3 and TRBJ2-1): GAGVSQTPSNKVTEKGKYVELRCDPISGHTALYWYRQSLGQGPEFLIYFQGTGAADDSGLPNDRFFAVRPEGSVSTLKIQRTERGDSAVYLCASSSTWTGNNEQFFGPGTRLTVL.